This T cell receptor (beta chain) was recorded in a study of shared clonotypes between healthy human individuals. Study-level findings and limits: With a few donors compared, around 5.4% of naive CD4 clonotypes were shared.

Sequenced by immunoSEQ multiplex PCR; TCRdb stores in-frame clones only, minus some. In the table there are roughly 2.2 million clones, 90% to 95% of which are singletons. V was pared by 7 bases and J by 7 bases, with 14 bases between. CDR1 and CDR2 from the germline V gene are SQVTM and ANQGSEA. There are 11 residues in the CDR3. A note on this clone: Its antigen is not identified.

Source material: naive CD4+ T cells from PBMCs. Subset reported: CD45RA+ positively selected. The genes are TRBV29-1 and TRBJ2-7; D is undetermined. This TCR came from a man aged 18 to 29 in good health. Some clones in this sample may be carry-over from other donors' samples. CDR3 amino acids: CSGAMGLEQYF. CDR3 nucleotides: TGCAGCGGCGCCATGGGATTAGAGCAGTACTTC.